The clone carrying this T cell receptor beta chain has only a few counts. Its matching antigen is unknown. The data belong to a study of T cells in Graves' hyperthyroidism and ophthalmopathy. Study-wide findings and caveats: In the blood, most expanded thyroid clonotypes above 0.001 appeared as well.

V was cut by 1 base and J by 7 bases, with 16 bases left in between. Germline assignment: CDR1 MGHRA and CDR2 YSYEKL. The CDR3 loop spans 15 amino acids. From RNA transcripts, TCR beta CDR3 regions were amplified. The TCR CDR3 first-round RT-PCR relied on the HTBI primer set. TCRdb processed the multiplex PCR reads anew with MiXCR; each CDR3 protein has one entry. Altogether 500,000 to 750,000 distinct CDR3 sequences are present, 40% to 55% being singletons, with the ten largest covering roughly 7.7%. It was uncontrolled infection, other autoimmune disease, pregnancy or lactation that excluded patients. Diagnosing involved the use of clinical symptoms, serum thyroxine and TRAb, thyroid ultrasound and orbital computed tomography.

This chain uses TRBV4-1 with TRBJ1-2; D remains ambiguous. The specimen was peripheral blood or thyroid tissue (not recorded which). The TCR originated in a woman between 18 and 29 years old with Graves' hyperthyroidism. The CDR3 loop reads CASSQAGGLLPGYTF. The CDR3 nucleotides are TGCGCCAGCAGCCAAGCGGGAGGCCTCCTTCCTGGCTACACCTTC.